This is a list of T cell receptor beta chains from one sample in a study of OX40 agonist ivuxolimab in advanced cancers. This table comes from immunoSEQ multiplex PCR, and its TCRdb copy is limited to in-frame clones, with some not included. The repertoire has 90,000 to 130,000 clones, roughly nine tenths of them found once; the top ten carry around 0.27%. The source was CD4+ or CD8+ T cells sorted from blood, collected in a trial of the OX40 agonist ivuxolimab. These receptors all come from an adult with an advanced solid tumor such as melanoma, head and neck, liver or kidney cancer. Each CDR3 is given with its conserved first and last residue. The D gene is left open where the match is weak. The size entry is marked missing in some rows and otherwise reads once, few, many or a size class.

V,D,J,size,CDR3,DNA
TRBV18,-,TRBJ2-3,-,CASSPSGQTDTQYF,TGTGCCAGCTCACCAAGCGGGCAGACAGATACGCAGTATTTT
TRBV7-9,-,TRBJ1-2,-,CASSLAAGDFRAKHYGYTF,TGTGCCAGCAGCTTAGCGGCGGGGGACTTCCGGGCGAAGCACTATGGCTACACCTTC
TRBV7-9,-,TRBJ2-3,once,CASSLGAAHTDTQYF,TGTGCCAGCAGCTTAGGGGCGGCTCACACAGATACGCAGTATTTT
TRBV4-1,-,TRBJ2-2,-,CASSQEAGPGRYILNTGELFF,TGCGCCAGCAGCCAAGAGGCGGGACCAGGTCGATACATATTAAACACCGGGGAGCTGTTTTTT
TRBV5-4,TRBD2,TRBJ2-5,-,CASSLKSGGQETQYF,TGTGCCAGCAGCTTGAAGTCGGGAGGACAAGAGACCCAGTACTTC
TRBV12-5,-,TRBJ2-3,-,CASGSGQTSTDTQYF,TGTGCTAGTGGTTCGGGCCAAACAAGCACAGATACGCAGTATTTT
TRBV7-9,-,TRBJ2-1,few,CASSVSGRWGNEQFF,TGTGCCAGCAGCGTAAGCGGGCGCTGGGGGAATGAGCAGTTCTTC
TRBV5-4,-,TRBJ2-2,few,CASSLGVSGPGTGELFF,TGTGCCAGCAGCTTAGGTGTTAGCGGCCCGGGAACCGGGGAGCTGTTTTTT
TRBV10-3,-,TRBJ2-2,-,CAISEGEANTGELFF,TGTGCCATCAGTGAAGGCGAAGCGAACACCGGGGAGCTGTTTTTT
TRBV4-2,-,TRBJ2-5,-,CASSQDEDSQETQYF,TGTGCCAGCAGCCAAGATGAGGACAGCCAAGAGACCCAGTACTTC
TRBV30,-,TRBJ1-2,few,CALGYGYTF,TGTGCCCTGGGGTATGGCTACACCTTC
TRBV6-5,TRBD1,TRBJ1-2,-,CASSYGGQGYGYTF,TGTGCCAGCAGTTATGGCGGACAGGGGTATGGCTACACCTTC
TRBV19,TRBD1,TRBJ1-5,-,CASSMRYRGNQPQHF,TGTGCCAGTAGTATGAGGTACAGGGGGAATCAGCCCCAGCATTTT
TRBV27,TRBD1,TRBJ1-5,-,CASRKTTGANQPQHF,TGTGCCAGCAGGAAAACGACAGGGGCAAATCAGCCCCAGCATTTT
TRBV14,-,TRBJ1-5,few,CASSQGGVSNQPQHF,TGTGCCAGCAGCCAAGGAGGCGTTAGCAATCAGCCCCAGCATTTT
TRBV27,TRBD1,TRBJ1-6,-,CASSLMDRHNSPLHF,TGTGCCAGCAGTTTAATGGACAGGCACAATTCACCCCTCCACTTT
TRBV18,-,TRBJ1-1,-,CASSPRYSTEAFF,TGTGCCAGCTCACCAAGGTATAGCACTGAAGCTTTCTTT
TRBV7-2,TRBD1,TRBJ2-5,-,CASSKQGAEETQYF,TGTGCCAGCAGCAAACAGGGGGCTGAAGAGACCCAGTACTTC
TRBV21-1,-,TRBJ1-5,few,CAAKDRQVQPQHF,TGTGCCGCTAAGGACAGGCAAGTTCAGCCCCAGCATTTT
TRBV7-9,-,TRBJ1-2,-,CASSLDFYGYTF,TGTGCCAGCAGCCTGGACTTTTATGGCTACACCTTC
TRBV4-3,-,TRBJ1-3,-,CASSQERPGRGNTIYF,TGCGCCAGCAGCCAAGAGCGGCCGGGGCGAGGAAACACCATATATTTT
TRBV21-1,-,TRBJ2-6,-,CASSKAKDRVDGANVLTF,TGTGCCAGCAGCAAAGCGAAAGACAGGGTGGATGGGGCCAACGTCCTGACTTTC
TRBV2,TRBD1,TRBJ2-3,-,CASSEAVGQGTDTQYF,TGTGCCAGCAGTGAAGCGGTCGGACAGGGCACAGATACGCAGTATTTT
TRBV21-1,-,TRBJ2-4,-,CATPGQDRSGDIQYF,TGTGCCACCCCGGGACAGGACCGTAGTGGGGACATTCAGTACTTC
TRBV7-9,-,TRBJ1-1,-,CASSSDPNTEAFF,TGTGCCAGCAGCTCGGACCCGAACACTGAAGCTTTCTTT
TRBV9,TRBD2,TRBJ2-1,-,CASSVSLAGGGVSYNEQFF,TGTGCCAGCAGCGTATCCCTAGCGGGGGGCGGCGTTTCCTACAATGAGCAGTTCTTC
TRBV7-2,-,TRBJ2-1,-,CASSLGDSGNEQFF,TGTGCCAGCAGCTTAGGCGATTCGGGAAATGAGCAGTTCTTC
TRBV4-3,-,TRBJ2-2,-,CASSPSKILADNTGELFF,TGCGCCAGCAGTCCAAGTAAAATACTAGCTGATAACACCGGGGAGCTGTTTTTT
TRBV5-4,-,TRBJ2-7,-,CASSYRWGSQVPHEQYF,TGTGCCAGCAGCTATAGATGGGGGAGTCAGGTCCCTCACGAGCAGTACTTC
TRBV30,TRBD2,TRBJ2-1,once,CAWTSGTRGYNEQFF,TGTGCCTGGACCTCCGGGACTAGGGGCTACAATGAGCAGTTCTTC
TRBV27,-,TRBJ1-6,-,CASSFLDRANSPLHF,TGTGCCAGCAGTTTTCTGGACAGAGCTAATTCACCCCTCCACTTT
TRBV25-1,TRBD1,TRBJ1-2,once,CASSESGTGEPGYTF,TGTGCCAGCAGTGAATCGGGGACAGGGGAGCCTGGCTACACCTTC
TRBV7-2,-,TRBJ2-7,-,CASSYRSSYEQYF,TGTGCCAGCAGCTACCGAAGCTCCTACGAGCAGTACTTC
TRBV7-9,-,TRBJ2-7,-,CASSSSGLHYEQYF,TGTGCCAGCAGTTCATCGGGACTCCACTACGAGCAGTACTTC
TRBV11-2,-,TRBJ2-7,-,CASSLWAALSYEQYF,TGTGCCAGCAGCTTATGGGCAGCGCTCTCCTACGAGCAGTACTTC
TRBV2,TRBD1,TRBJ1-1,-,CASSNYRGHTEAFF,TGTGCCAGCAGTAACTACAGGGGGCATACTGAAGCTTTCTTT
TRBV11-1,-,TRBJ2-2,few,CASSYPGAAGELFF,TGTGCCAGCAGCTACCCTGGGGCAGCCGGGGAGCTGTTTTTT
TRBV28,-,TRBJ1-2,-,CASLGGERIYGYTF,TGTGCCAGCCTGGGGGGGGAGAGGATCTATGGCTACACCTTC
TRBV4-1,-,TRBJ1-1,-,CASSQVEDTEAFF,TGCGCCAGCAGCCAAGTAGAGGACACTGAAGCTTTCTTT